This section outlines one TCR beta chain sequence together with its context. Germline assignment: CDR1 SGHNT and CDR2 YYREEE (reference sequence). Trimming removed 3 bases from V and 3 bases from J, with 18 bases in between. The CDR3 contains 16 residues. The data are from a study of cytomegalovirus exposure and HLA in healthy donors. PCR amplification relied on 60 Vbeta primers (plus 13 Jbeta primers). Method: immunoSEQ multiplex PCR; TCRdb's copy keeps in-frame clones and lacks some. The table lists roughly 200,000 clones, around three quarters of them singletons. J is TRBJ1-1 and V is TRBV5-4, with D maybe TRBD1 (5 bases). Sequenced input: PBMCs. The receptor was derived from a man aged 25-40 years in good health and CMV-seronegative. CDR3 nucleotide sequence: TGTGCCAGCAGCTGGCAGGGCAGGGCTAGGTACACTGAAGCTTTCTTT. Amino acids: CASSWQGRARYTEAFF. Filled out from reference TRBV5-4 and TRBJ1-1, the complete variable domain reads ETGVTQSPTHLIKTRGQQVTLRCSSQSGHNTVSWYQQALGQGPQFIFQYYREEENGRGNFPPRFSGLQFPNYSSELNVNALELDDSALYLCASSWQGRARYTEAFFGQGTRLTVV.